The subject of this entry is one T cell receptor beta chain. Its target is not known. The data belong to a study of cytomegalovirus exposure and HLA in healthy donors. The overall study: Earlier findings included about 120 million unique TCR beta sequences obtained from 150 million to 200 million T cells. Study-wide findings and caveats: The authors enumerated 150 to 200 TCR beta chains as linked to cytomegalovirus. Being productive about 87% or about 30% of the time was typical of most TCR beta V segments in an earlier analysis.

Germline CDR1 and CDR2: ENHRY and SYGVKD. The CDR3 sequence is 14 residues long. The junction had 8 bases not matched to a gene; V was cut back by 7 bases and J by 5 bases. The PCR made use of 60 Vbeta and 13 Jbeta primers. The method was immunoSEQ multiplex PCR; TCRdb's version includes in-frame clones alone and lacks a portion of them. The sample holds about 160,000 clones, about three quarters seen once. V and J are TRBV10-3 and TRBJ2-5; 9 bases align to TRBD2. Sequencing was performed on PBMCs. The origin of this receptor is a female donor in good health and CMV-seronegative. CDR3 in DNA: TGTGCCATCAAGAAGGGCGGGGGGGAGGAGACCCAGTACTTC. Protein: CAIKKGGGEETQYF.